This T cell receptor (beta chain) was captured by sequencing in a study of T cell repertoires in cytomegalovirus infection. CDR3 length equals 16 residues. Germline V gene lookup returns CDR1 SGHDN and CDR2 FVKESK. Germline trimming cut 4 bases from V and 7 bases from J; bases unmatched to any gene: 12. From the reads, TCRdb called clonotypes with MiXCR, one entry per CDR3 protein. The sample includes hundreds of thousands of distinct CDR3 sequences, around 9.6% of them seen just once. This clonotype occurred many times. Its matching antigen is unknown. Study findings and constraints: The cumulative frequency of public TCR beta families distinguished individuals who carried CMV together with the relevant HLA. The ex vivo response showed dominance by HLA-C-restricted CMV-specific TCR beta clonotypes.

This chain joins TRBV14 and TRBJ2-1; 8 bases agree with TRBD1. The sample was PBMCs. The sequence derives from a human donor in good health (CMV status not recorded). Some clones in this sample may be carry-over from other donors' samples. The chain's CDR3 is CASSPFQRTGRNEQFF. As DNA, the CDR3 is TGTGCCAGCAGCCCCTTCCAACGGACAGGGAGGAATGAGCAGTTCTTC.